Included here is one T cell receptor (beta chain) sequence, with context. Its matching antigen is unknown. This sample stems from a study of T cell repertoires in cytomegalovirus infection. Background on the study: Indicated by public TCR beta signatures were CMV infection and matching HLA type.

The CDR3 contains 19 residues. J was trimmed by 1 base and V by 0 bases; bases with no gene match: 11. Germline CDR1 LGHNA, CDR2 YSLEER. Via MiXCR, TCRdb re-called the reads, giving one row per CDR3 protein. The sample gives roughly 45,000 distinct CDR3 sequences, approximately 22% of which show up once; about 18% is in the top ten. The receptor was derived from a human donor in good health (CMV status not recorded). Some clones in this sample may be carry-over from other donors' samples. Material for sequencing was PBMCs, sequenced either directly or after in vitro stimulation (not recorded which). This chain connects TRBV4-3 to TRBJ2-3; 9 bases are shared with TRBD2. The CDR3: CASSQDRSGLAHRTDTQYF. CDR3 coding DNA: TGCGCCAGCAGCCAAGACAGGTCGGGACTAGCCCATCGCACAGATACGCAGTATTTT.